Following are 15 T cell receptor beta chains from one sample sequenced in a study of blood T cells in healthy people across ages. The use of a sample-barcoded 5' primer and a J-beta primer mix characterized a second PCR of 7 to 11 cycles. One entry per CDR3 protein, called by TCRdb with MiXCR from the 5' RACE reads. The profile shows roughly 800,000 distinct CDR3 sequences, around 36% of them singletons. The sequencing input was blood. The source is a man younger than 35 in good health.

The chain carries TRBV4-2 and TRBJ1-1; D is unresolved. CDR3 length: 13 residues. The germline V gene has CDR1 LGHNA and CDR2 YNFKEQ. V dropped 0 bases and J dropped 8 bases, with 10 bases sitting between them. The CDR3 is CASSQDLITEAFF. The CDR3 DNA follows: TGTGCCAGCAGCCAAGATTTGATCACGGAAGCTTTCTTT.

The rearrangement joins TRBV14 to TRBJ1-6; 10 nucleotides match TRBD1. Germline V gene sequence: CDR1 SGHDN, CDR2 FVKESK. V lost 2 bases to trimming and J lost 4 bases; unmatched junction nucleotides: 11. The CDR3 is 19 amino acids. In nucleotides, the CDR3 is TGTGCCAGCAGCCAAACTATTCCGGGACAGGGGACTTATAATTCACCCCTCCACTTT. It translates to CASSQTIPGQGTYNSPLHF.

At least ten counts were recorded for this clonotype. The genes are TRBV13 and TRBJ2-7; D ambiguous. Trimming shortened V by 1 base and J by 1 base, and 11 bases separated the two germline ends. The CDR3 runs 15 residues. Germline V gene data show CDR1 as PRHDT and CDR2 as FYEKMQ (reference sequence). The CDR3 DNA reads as TGTGCCAGCAGCTTAGTCCCGGGCCCTTCCTACGAGCAGTACTTC. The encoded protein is CASSLVPGPSYEQYF.

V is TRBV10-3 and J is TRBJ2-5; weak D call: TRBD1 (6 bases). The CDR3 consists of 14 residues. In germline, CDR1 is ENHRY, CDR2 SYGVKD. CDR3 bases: TGTGTCACCCATGGGGACATCGAGGCAGAGACCCAGTACTTC. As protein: CVTHGDIEAETQYF.

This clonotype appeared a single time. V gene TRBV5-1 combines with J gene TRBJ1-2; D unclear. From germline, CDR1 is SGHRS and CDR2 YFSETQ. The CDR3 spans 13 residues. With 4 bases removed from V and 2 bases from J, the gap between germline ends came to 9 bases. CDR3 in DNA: TGCGCCAGCAGCGTAGGAGAGAACTATGGCTACACCTTC. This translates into CASSVGENYGYTF.

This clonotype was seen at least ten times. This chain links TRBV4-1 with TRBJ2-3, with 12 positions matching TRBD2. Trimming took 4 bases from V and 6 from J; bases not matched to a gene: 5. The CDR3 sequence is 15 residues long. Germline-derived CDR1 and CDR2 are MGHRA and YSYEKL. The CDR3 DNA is TGCGCCAGCAGCCCCAGACTAGCGGGGGATGATACGCAGTATTTT. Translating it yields CASSPRLAGDDTQYF.

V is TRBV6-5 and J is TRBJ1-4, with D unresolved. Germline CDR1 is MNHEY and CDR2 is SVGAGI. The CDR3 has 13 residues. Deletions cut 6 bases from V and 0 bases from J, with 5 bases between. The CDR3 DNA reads TGTGCCAGCAGAGGATCAACTAATGAAAAACTGTTTTTT. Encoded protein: CASRGSTNEKLFF.

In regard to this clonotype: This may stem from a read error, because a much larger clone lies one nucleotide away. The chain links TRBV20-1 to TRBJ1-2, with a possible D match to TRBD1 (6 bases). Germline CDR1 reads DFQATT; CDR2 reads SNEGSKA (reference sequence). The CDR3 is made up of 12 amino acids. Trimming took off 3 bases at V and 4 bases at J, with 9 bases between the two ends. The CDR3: CSASLGGYGYTF. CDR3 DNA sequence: TGCAGTGCTAGTCTAGGGGGCTATGGCTACACCTTC.

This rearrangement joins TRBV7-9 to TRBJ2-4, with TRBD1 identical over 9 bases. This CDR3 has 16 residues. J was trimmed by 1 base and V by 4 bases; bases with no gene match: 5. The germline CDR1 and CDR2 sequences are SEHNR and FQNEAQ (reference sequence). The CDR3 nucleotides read TGTGCCAGCAGCTCCACAGGGGGCGCGGCCAAAAACATTCAGTACTTC. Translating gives CASSSTGGAAKNIQYF.

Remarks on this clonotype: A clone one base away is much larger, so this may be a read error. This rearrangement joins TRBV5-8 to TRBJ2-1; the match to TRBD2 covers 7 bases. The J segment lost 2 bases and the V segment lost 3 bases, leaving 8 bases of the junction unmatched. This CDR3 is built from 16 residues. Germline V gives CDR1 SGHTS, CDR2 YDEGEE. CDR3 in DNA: TGTGCCAGCAGCTGGAGCGGGGTGATTACCTACAATGAGCAGTTCTTC. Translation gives CASSWSGVITYNEQFF.

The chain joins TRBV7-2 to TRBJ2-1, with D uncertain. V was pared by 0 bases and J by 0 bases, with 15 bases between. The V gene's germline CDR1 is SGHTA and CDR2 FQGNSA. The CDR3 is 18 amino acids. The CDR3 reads CASSLATYRVASYNEQFF. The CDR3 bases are TGTGCCAGCAGCTTAGCGACTTACCGGGTAGCCTCCTACAATGAGCAGTTCTTC.

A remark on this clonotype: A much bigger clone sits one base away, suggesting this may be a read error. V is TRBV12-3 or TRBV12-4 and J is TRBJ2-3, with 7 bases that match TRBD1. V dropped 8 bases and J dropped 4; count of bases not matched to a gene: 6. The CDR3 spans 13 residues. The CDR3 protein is CASGPTGADTQYF. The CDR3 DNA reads TGTGCCAGCGGGCCCACAGGGGCAGATACGCAGTATTTT.

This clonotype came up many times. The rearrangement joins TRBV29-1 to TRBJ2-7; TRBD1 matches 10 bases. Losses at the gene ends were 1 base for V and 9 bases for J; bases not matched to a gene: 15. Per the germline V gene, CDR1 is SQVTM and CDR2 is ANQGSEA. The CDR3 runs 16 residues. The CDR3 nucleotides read TGCAGCGTTGAAGCTTCGCGACAGGGGGCCTCTTTGGGGCAGTACTTC. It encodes CSVEASRQGASLGQYF.

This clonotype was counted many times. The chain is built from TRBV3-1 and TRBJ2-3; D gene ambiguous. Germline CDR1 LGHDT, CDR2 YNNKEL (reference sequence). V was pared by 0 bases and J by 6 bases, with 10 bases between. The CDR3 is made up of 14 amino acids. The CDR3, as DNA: TGTGCCAGCAGCCAAGATCGGGTTGGTGATACGCAGTATTTT. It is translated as CASSQDRVGDTQYF.

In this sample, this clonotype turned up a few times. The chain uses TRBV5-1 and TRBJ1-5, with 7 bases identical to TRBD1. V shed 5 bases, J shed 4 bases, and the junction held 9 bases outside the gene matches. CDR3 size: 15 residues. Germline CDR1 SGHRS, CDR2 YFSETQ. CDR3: CASRAGTDINQPQHF. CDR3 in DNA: TGCGCCAGCAGGGCCGGGACAGACATAAATCAGCCCCAGCATTTT.